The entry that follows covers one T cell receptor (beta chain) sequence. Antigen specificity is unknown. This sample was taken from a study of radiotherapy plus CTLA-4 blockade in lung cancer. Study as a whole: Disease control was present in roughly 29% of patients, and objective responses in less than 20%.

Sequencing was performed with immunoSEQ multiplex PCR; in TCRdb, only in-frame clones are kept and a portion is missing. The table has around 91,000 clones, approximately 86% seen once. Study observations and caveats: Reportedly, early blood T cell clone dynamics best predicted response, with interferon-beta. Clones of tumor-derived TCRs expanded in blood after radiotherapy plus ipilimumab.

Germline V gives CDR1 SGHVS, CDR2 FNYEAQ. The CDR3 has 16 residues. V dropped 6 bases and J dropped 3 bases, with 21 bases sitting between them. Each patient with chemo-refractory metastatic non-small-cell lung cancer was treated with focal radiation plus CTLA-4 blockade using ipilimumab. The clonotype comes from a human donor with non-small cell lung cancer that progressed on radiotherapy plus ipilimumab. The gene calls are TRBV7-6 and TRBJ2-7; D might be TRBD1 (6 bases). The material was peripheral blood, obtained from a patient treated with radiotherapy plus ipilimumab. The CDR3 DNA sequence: TGTGCCAGCAGTCTCGGTGGGCAGGGGATTCTCTACGAGCAGTACTTC. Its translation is CASSLGGQGILYEQYF.